This T cell receptor beta chain was identified in a study of vaccination and CD4 T cells after COVID-19. Study summary: Four females and six males made up the convalescents, with two Hispanic. Samples taken post-COVID came a median around 93 days after diagnosis, ranging from 35 to 161.

This clonotype showed up just a few times. Its specificity is unknown. Described treatment: roughly 11-day PBMC culture with coronavirus spike peptide pools or control peptides (ViraFEST assay). Sequenced with the Oncomine TCR Beta short-read assay was DNA taken from cultured CD4+ T cells. From cultured CD4+ T cells, genomic DNA was extracted. TCRdb redid the calling of the PCR reads with MiXCR, one entry per CDR3 protein. The table records approximately 20,000 distinct CDR3 sequences, under 30% of them present only once. V shed 3 bases and J 2 bases; nucleotides not matched to a gene: 11. Per the germline V gene, CDR1 is DFQATT and CDR2 is SNEGSKA (reference sequence). The CDR3 is made up of 18 amino acids. General study points: Spike mono-reactive clones accounted for 304 of the 307 vaccine-specific clones found in convalescent patients.

Sequenced input: cultured CD4+ T cells from blood. This clonotype was obtained from a human donor with COVID-19. This sequence joins TRBV20-1 and TRBJ2-3; TRBD2 agrees at 13 bases. CDR3 region: CSASGLAGDATPTDTQYF. CDR3 DNA: TGCAGTGCTAGCGGACTAGCGGGGGATGCTACCCCCACAGATACGCAGTATTTT.